What follows are 32 T cell receptor beta chains derived from one specimen sequenced in a study of siplizumab effects on memory and regulatory T cells. Profiled with immunoSEQ multiplex PCR; TCRdb holds only in-frame clones, not every one. The sample yields 90,000 to 110,000 clones, under 95% seen once. Input material: CD4+ T cells sorted from blood. The source of these receptors is a human donor in good health.

The chain recombines TRBV11-3 with TRBJ2-1, with D possibly being TRBD2 (6 bases). CDR1 is SGHNT and CDR2 is YENEEA in the germline V gene. Trimming left V 5 bases short and J 0 bases short, with 11 bases between. CDR3 length: 15 amino acids. The CDR3 bases are TGTGCCAGCAGCCCGGACTACCGCTCCTACAATGAGCAGTTCTTC. This sequence encodes CASSPDYRSYNEQFF.

As concerns this clone: Other DNA sequences in the same sample also yield this CDR3. This sequence joins TRBV9 and TRBJ2-3; 7 nucleotides agree with TRBD2. The CDR3 runs to 16 residues. Germline CDR1 and CDR2: SGDLS and YYNGEE. V trimming: 0 bases; J trimming: 0 bases; junction bases outside the gene matches: 4. CDR3 nucleotide sequence: TGTGCCAGCAGCGTAGGCAATAGCGGGAGCACAGATACGCAGTATTTT. Protein product: CASSVGNSGSTDTQYF.

This chain connects TRBV2 to TRBJ1-2, with D unclear. CDR1 and CDR2 from the germline V gene are SNHLY and FYNNEI. V gave up 9 bases and J gave up 3 bases, with 14 bases separating them. The CDR3 contains 13 residues. The CDR3 bases are TGTGCCAGTCGGGGTTTGAAGGACTATGGCTACACCTTC. This codes for CASRGLKDYGYTF. The whole variable domain, remainder taken from reference TRBV2 and TRBJ1-2, is EPEVTQTPSHQVTQMGQEVILRCVPISNHLYFYWYRQILGQKVEFLVSFYNNEISEKSEIFDDQFSVERPDGSNFTLKIRSTKLEDSAMYFCASRGLKDYGYTFGSGTRLTVV.

The chain joins TRBV5-1 to TRBJ1-1; 8 positions match TRBD1. The germline V gene has CDR1 SGHRS and CDR2 YFSETQ. The CDR3 spans 14 residues. Trimming removed 0 bases from V and 7 bases from J; junction bases left unmatched: 5. This CDR3 reads CASSLAGGISEAFF. DNA of the CDR3: TGCGCCAGCAGCTTGGCAGGGGGCATTAGTGAAGCTTTCTTT. Full variable domain (missing parts from reference TRBV5-1 and TRBJ1-1): KAGVTQTPRYLIKTRGQQVTLSCSPISGHRSVSWYQQTPGQGLQFLFEYFSETQRNKGNFPGRFSGRQFSNSRSEMNVSTLELGDSALYLCASSLAGGISEAFFGQGTRLTVV.

The chain links TRBV7-6 to TRBJ2-5; tentative D call: TRBD1 (6 bases). There are 18 residues in the CDR3. Per germline, CDR1 SGHVS and CDR2 FNYEAQ. Trimming removed 7 bases at V and 0 bases at J, with 24 bases between. The CDR3 DNA reads as TGTGCCAGCACTCCAGGGGAAAGCCCACAAAGGTACCAAGAGACCCAGTACTTC. Residues: CASTPGESPQRYQETQYF.

In its sample, this clone was seen once. The chain joins TRBV18 to TRBJ1-4; D gene uncertain. V lost 3 bases and J 5 bases, leaving 16 bases between the germline ends. This CDR3 has 16 amino acids. Germline V CDR1 and CDR2: KGHSH, LQKENI. The CDR3 bases are TGTGCCAGCTCACCTATACTGACGGAGGAAAATGAAAAACTGTTTTTT. The encoded protein is CASSPILTEENEKLFF.

This rearrangement joins TRBV5-1 to TRBJ2-1; weak D call: TRBD1 (5 bases). Germline lookup yields CDR1 SGHRS and CDR2 YFSETQ. Trimming took 7 bases from V and 9 from J, leaving 17 bases between them. The CDR3 has 13 residues. CDR3 in amino acids: CASGQGLDGEQFF. In nucleotides, the CDR3 is TGCGCCAGCGGGCAGGGTCTGGATGGTGAGCAGTTCTTC.

Only one count was recorded for this clone. J is TRBJ2-1 and V is TRBV5-1; 8 positions agree with TRBD1. Looked up from germline, CDR1 is SGHRS and CDR2 is YFSETQ. The CDR3 length is 13 residues. Trimming at V came to 4 bases and at J to 6 bases, leaving 3 bases not matched to a gene. As DNA, the CDR3 is TGCGCCAGCAGCCGGACAGGGATCAATGAGCAGTTCTTC. Its protein product is CASSRTGINEQFF.

The chain combines TRBV5-1 with TRBJ2-3, with 11 bases lining up with TRBD1. V lost 0 bases, J lost 4 bases, and 1 base stayed unmatched. Per the germline V gene, CDR1 is SGHRS and CDR2 is YFSETQ. The CDR3 spans 15 residues. CDR3 sequence reads: CASSLVGQGADTQYF. In DNA form, the CDR3 reads TGCGCCAGCAGCTTGGTGGGACAGGGGGCAGATACGCAGTATTTT.

The rearrangement uses TRBV19 and TRBJ1-2; no definite D call. V lost 1 base to trimming and J lost 0 bases, with 6 bases between them. The CDR3 spans 14 residues. CDR1 is LNHDA, CDR2 SQIVND, per germline (reference sequence). CDR3 residues: CASSIGRANYGYTF. The CDR3 DNA sequence: TGTGCCAGTAGTATAGGCAGAGCTAACTATGGCTACACCTTC.

The chain couples TRBV10-3 to TRBJ2-5; 8 bases map to TRBD2. The ends lost 0 bases at V and 5 bases at J; junction bases unmatched: 5. CDR3 length: 15 amino acids. The V gene's germline CDR1 is ENHRY and CDR2 SYGVKD. CDR3 nucleotides: TGTGCCATCAGTGAGTCGGGACTAGTTTCGGAGACCCAGTACTTC. Encoded protein: CAISESGLVSETQYF.

The chain employs TRBV5-4 and TRBJ2-1, with TRBD2 matching over 12 bases. Per germline, CDR1 SGHNT and CDR2 YYREEE (reference sequence). This CDR3 is built from 14 residues. Unmatched junction bases numbered 4, after V lost 7 bases and J lost 5 bases. The CDR3 sequence is CASRLAGENNEQFF. The CDR3 nucleotides are TGTGCCAGCCGACTAGCGGGAGAGAACAATGAGCAGTTCTTC. Using reference TRBV5-4 and TRBJ2-1 for the parts outside the CDR3, the full variable domain is ETGVTQSPTHLIKTRGQQVTLRCSSQSGHNTVSWYQQALGQGPQFIFQYYREEENGRGNFPPRFSGLQFPNYSSELNVNALELDDSALYLCASRLAGENNEQFFGPGTRLTVL.

V and J are TRBV29-1 and TRBJ1-1; D may be TRBD1 (6 bases). The CDR3 covers 11 residues. With 4 bases removed from V and 5 bases from J, the gap between germline ends came to 8 bases. Per germline, CDR1 SQVTM and CDR2 ANQGSEA. Here the CDR3 reads CSVAGVTEAFF. The CDR3 coding sequence is TGCAGCGTTGCAGGGGTTACTGAAGCTTTCTTT. The full variable domain, rest sourced from reference TRBV29-1 and TRBJ1-1, is SAVISQKPSRDICQRGTSLTIQCQVDSQVTMMFWYRQQPGQSLTLIATANQGSEATYESGFVIDKFPISRPNLTFSTLTVSNMSPEDSSIYLCSVAGVTEAFFGQGTRLTVV.

This sequence joins TRBV7-3 and TRBJ2-2; weak D call: TRBD2 (6 bases). From germline, CDR1 is SGHTA and CDR2 FQGTGA. This CDR3 has 20 residues. The germline V and J ends were trimmed by 2 bases and 2 bases, with 24 bases remaining between them. In DNA, the CDR3 is TGTGCCAGCAGCTTACTTCCTTCGGCGGGTCGGGAGTTTAACACCGGGGAGCTGTTTTTT. Protein sequence: CASSLLPSAGREFNTGELFF.

The chain links TRBV19 to TRBJ1-4; D might be TRBD1 (5 bases). The CDR3 covers 17 residues. Trimming removed 5 bases from V and 2 bases from J, with 18 bases in between. Per germline, CDR1 LNHDA and CDR2 SQIVND (reference sequence). CDR3 sequence: CASSRTDWGMTNEKLFF. Here the CDR3 DNA reads TGTGCCAGTAGTCGTACTGATTGGGGGATGACTAATGAAAAACTGTTTTTT.

The gene calls are TRBV6-1 and TRBJ2-7; 8 bases are shared with TRBD2. Germline assignment: CDR1 MNHNS and CDR2 SASEGT. The CDR3 totals 15 residues. With 1 base clipped from V and 3 bases from J, the junction kept 5 bases outside the gene matches. The CDR3 region is CASSEGLAGLYEQYF. DNA for the CDR3: TGTGCCAGCAGTGAAGGCCTAGCGGGTCTCTACGAGCAGTACTTC.

The chain joins TRBV5-4 to TRBJ2-5; 8 bases match TRBD1. The germline CDR1 and CDR2 sequences are SGHNT and YYREEE (reference sequence). Unmatched junction bases numbered 6, after V lost 0 bases and J lost 5 bases. The CDR3 is 15 amino acids. CDR3 sequence: CASSLEQGVKETQYF. Written as DNA, the CDR3 is TGTGCCAGCAGCTTGGAACAGGGGGTAAAGGAGACCCAGTACTTC.

The V and J genes are TRBV7-8 and TRBJ1-5, with a possible D match to TRBD1 (6 bases). The CDR3 runs 17 residues. The V gene's germline CDR1 is SGHVS and CDR2 FQNEAQ. V was cut by 3 bases and J by 1 base, with 16 bases left in between. CDR3 residues: CASSFNWGATSNQPQHF. Here the CDR3 DNA reads TGTGCCAGCAGCTTCAATTGGGGGGCGACGAGCAATCAGCCCCAGCATTTT.

The CDR3 sequence is CASSGDSLNLPYEQYF. The DNA of the CDR3 is TGTGCCAGCAGCGGTGATAGTCTCAACCTCCCCTACGAGCAGTACTTC. The V and J genes are TRBV5-4 and TRBJ2-7, with D uncertain. The V and J ends lost 4 bases and 2 bases respectively, with 19 bases between them. CDR3 size: 16 residues. Germline loops: CDR1 SGHNT, CDR2 YYREEE (reference sequence).

The chain is built from TRBV7-9 and TRBJ2-1; 9 bases line up with TRBD2. Germline V CDR1 and CDR2: SEHNR, FQNEAQ (reference sequence). The ends lost 5 bases at V and 4 bases at J; junction bases unmatched: 15. This CDR3 comprises 18 residues. Here the CDR3 reads CASSPVRGSSGVYNEQFF. In nucleotides, the CDR3 is TGTGCCAGCAGCCCCGTGCGTGGGTCTAGCGGGGTGTACAATGAGCAGTTCTTC. The variable domain in full, with the rest retrieved from reference TRBV7-9 and TRBJ2-1, is DTGVSQNPRHKITKRGQNVTFRCDPISEHNRLYWYRQTLGQGPEFLTYFQNEAQLEKSRLLSDRFSAERPKGSFSTLEIQRTEQGDSAMYLCASSPVRGSSGVYNEQFFGPGTRLTVL.

V usage is TRBV11-1 and J usage is TRBJ2-5, with D possibly called TRBD1 or TRBD2 (6 bases each). CDR3 size: 14 residues. The V gene lost 3 bases and the J gene lost 5 bases, with 13 bases spanning the gap. Looked up from germline, CDR1 is SGHAT and CDR2 is FQDESV (reference sequence). CDR3: CASSFGPGAETQYF. The CDR3, as DNA: TGTGCCAGCAGCTTCGGTCCGGGGGCGGAGACCCAGTACTTC.

This chain uses TRBV6-5 with TRBJ1-1; possible D gene TRBD1, 5 bases. From germline, CDR1 is MNHEY and CDR2 SVGAGI. V dropped 1 base and J dropped 0 bases, with 12 bases sitting between them. This CDR3 is built from 16 residues. The CDR3 protein is CASSYFSVGLNTEAFF. The CDR3 DNA sequence: TGTGCCAGCAGTTACTTCTCGGTGGGGCTGAACACTGAAGCTTTCTTT.

The chain employs TRBV6-6 and TRBJ1-2; 9 bases agree with TRBD1. Germline CDR1 MNHNY, CDR2 SVGAGI (reference sequence). The J segment lost 1 base and the V segment lost 4 bases, leaving 4 bases of the junction unmatched. The CDR3 spans 15 residues. CDR3: CASSSWTGVNYGYTF. For the CDR3, the DNA is TGTGCCAGCAGTTCTTGGACAGGGGTTAACTATGGCTACACCTTC.

Turning to this clone: The sample carries other DNA sequences with the same CDR3. The chain couples TRBV5-1 to TRBJ1-2; the match to TRBD1 covers 7 bases. Unmatched junction bases numbered 2, after V lost 4 bases and J lost 2 bases. CDR1 and CDR2 from the germline V gene are SGHRS and YFSETQ. The CDR3 covers 13 residues. The CDR3 DNA reads TGCGCCAGCAGCCTGGGACAGAACTATGGCTACACCTTC. Protein sequence: CASSLGQNYGYTF.

This chain joins TRBV7-3 and TRBJ2-5, with D hard to call. Between the trimmed V and J ends, which lost 4 bases and 7 bases, there was a span of 7 bases. The CDR3 runs to 11 residues. The V gene's germline CDR1 is SGHTA and CDR2 FQGTGA. CDR3 coding DNA: TGTGCCAGCAGCTCGAGAGGGACCCAGTACTTC. Translation gives CASSSRGTQYF. Full variable domain (rest looked up from reference TRBV7-3 and TRBJ2-5): GAGVSQTPSNKVTEKGKYVELRCDPISGHTALYWYRQSLGQGPEFLIYFQGTGAADDSGLPNDRFFAVRPEGSVSTLKIQRTERGDSAVYLCASSSRGTQYFGPGTRLLVL.

The chain couples TRBV7-9 to TRBJ1-1, with a tentative D call TRBD1 (6 bases). Trimming left V 4 bases short and J 6 bases short, with 21 bases between. Germline assignment: CDR1 SEHNR and CDR2 FQNEAQ (reference sequence). The length of the CDR3 is 16 residues. CDR3 nucleotides: TGTGCCAGCAGCTCCCGCGGGGTAGGGACAAAATCTGAAGCTTTCTTT. Translating it yields CASSSRGVGTKSEAFF.

The J gene is TRBJ1-6, the V gene TRBV18, with D possibly being TRBD1 (5 bases). Trimming removed 4 bases from V and 10 bases from J, with 17 bases in between. The CDR3 spans 15 residues. CDR1 KGHSH and CDR2 LQKENI come from the germline V gene. The CDR3, as DNA: TGTGCCAGCTCACAATACGTCCAGGGAGAGTCACCCCTCCACTTT. Amino acid sequence: CASSQYVQGESPLHF.

The V gene is TRBV6-1, the J gene TRBJ2-7; D gene ambiguous. The germline V gene encodes CDR1 MNHNS and CDR2 SASEGT. The V and J ends lost 3 bases and 2 bases respectively, with 11 bases between them. The CDR3 loop spans 14 amino acids. CDR3 residues: CASSEMGPTYEQYF. The CDR3 DNA is TGTGCCAGCAGTGAGATGGGTCCAACCTACGAGCAGTACTTC.

The chain joins TRBV7-9 to TRBJ2-1; D unclear. V lost 3 bases and J 0 bases, leaving 12 bases between the germline ends. Germline CDR1 and CDR2: SEHNR and FQNEAQ (reference sequence). The CDR3 loop spans 16 amino acids. The CDR3 reads CASSLGQVSSYNEQFF. Here the CDR3 DNA reads TGTGCCAGCAGCTTGGGCCAGGTGAGCTCCTACAATGAGCAGTTCTTC.

The rearrangement joins TRBV14 to TRBJ2-6; D possibly corresponds to TRBD1 (6 bases). Trimming removed 4 bases from V and 0 bases from J, with 10 bases in between. CDR1 and CDR2 from the germline V gene are SGHDN and FVKESK. This CDR3 has 16 residues. The CDR3 DNA sequence: TGTGCCAGCAGCCGCACAGGGTCCTCTGGGGCCAACGTCCTGACTTTC. Protein: CASSRTGSSGANVLTF.

The chain couples TRBV5-1 to TRBJ2-1, with TRBD1 matching over 10 bases. Per germline, CDR1 SGHRS and CDR2 YFSETQ. The CDR3 is 14 amino acids. With 4 bases clipped from V and 9 bases from J, the junction kept 7 bases outside the gene matches. The CDR3 spells CASSMGQGLGEQFF. The DNA of the CDR3 is TGCGCCAGCAGCATGGGACAGGGGTTAGGTGAGCAGTTCTTC.

This clone came up once. The rearrangement uses TRBV5-4 and TRBJ1-2; 9 bases are shared with TRBD1. The CDR3 consists of 13 residues. CDR1 SGHNT and CDR2 YYREEE come from the germline V gene (reference sequence). V lost 4 bases and J lost 6; bases outside the gene matches: 4. The DNA for the CDR3 is TGTGCCAGCAGCGGGACAGGGAGGGATGGCTACACCTTC. Its protein product is CASSGTGRDGYTF.